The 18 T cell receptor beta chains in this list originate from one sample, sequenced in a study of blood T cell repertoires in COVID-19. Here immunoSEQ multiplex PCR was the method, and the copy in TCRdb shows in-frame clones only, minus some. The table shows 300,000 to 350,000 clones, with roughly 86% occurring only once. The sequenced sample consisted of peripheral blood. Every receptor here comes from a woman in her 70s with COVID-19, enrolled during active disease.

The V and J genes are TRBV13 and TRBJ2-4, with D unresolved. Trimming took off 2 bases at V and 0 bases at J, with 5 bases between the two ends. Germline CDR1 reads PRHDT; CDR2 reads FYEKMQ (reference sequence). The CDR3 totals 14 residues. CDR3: CASSLWLAKNIQYF. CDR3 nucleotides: TGTGCCAGCAGCTTATGGCTAGCCAAAAACATTCAGTACTTC. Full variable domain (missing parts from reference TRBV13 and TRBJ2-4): AAGVIQSPRHLIKEKRETATLKCYPIPRHDTVYWYQQGPGQDPQFLISFYEKMQSDKGSIPDRFSAQQFSDYHSELNMSSLELGDSALYFCASSLWLAKNIQYFGAGTRLSVL.

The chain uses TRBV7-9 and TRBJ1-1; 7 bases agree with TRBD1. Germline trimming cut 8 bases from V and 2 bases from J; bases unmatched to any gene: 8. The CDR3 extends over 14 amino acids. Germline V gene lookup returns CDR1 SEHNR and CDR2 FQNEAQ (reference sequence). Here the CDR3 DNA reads TGTGCCAGCGCCCTAGGGACAGTTAACACTGAAGCTTTCTTT. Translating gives CASALGTVNTEAFF.

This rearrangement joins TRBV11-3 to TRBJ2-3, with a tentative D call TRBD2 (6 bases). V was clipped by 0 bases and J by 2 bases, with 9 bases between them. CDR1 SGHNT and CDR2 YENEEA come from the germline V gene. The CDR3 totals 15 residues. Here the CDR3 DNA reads TGTGCCAGCAGCTTAGATACTAGCCCCACAGATACGCAGTATTTT. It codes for CASSLDTSPTDTQYF. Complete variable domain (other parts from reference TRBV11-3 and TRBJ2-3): EAGVVQSPRYKIIEKKQPVAFWCNPISGHNTLYWYLQNLGQGPELLIRYENEEAVDDSQLPKDRFSAERLKGVDSTLKIQPAELGDSAVYLCASSLDTSPTDTQYFGPGTRLTVL.

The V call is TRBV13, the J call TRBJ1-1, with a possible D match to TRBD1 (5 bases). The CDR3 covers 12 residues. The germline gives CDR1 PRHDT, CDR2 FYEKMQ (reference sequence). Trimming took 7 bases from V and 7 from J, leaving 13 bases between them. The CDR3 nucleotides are TGTGCCAGCAAAGGGGTTAATGTTGAAGCTTTCTTT. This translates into CASKGVNVEAFF.

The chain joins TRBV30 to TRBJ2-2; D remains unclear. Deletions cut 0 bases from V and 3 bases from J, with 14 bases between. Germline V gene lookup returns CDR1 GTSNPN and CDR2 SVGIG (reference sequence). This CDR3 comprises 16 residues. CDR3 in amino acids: CAWSVIGDFHTGELFF. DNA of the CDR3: TGTGCCTGGAGTGTAATCGGAGACTTTCACACCGGGGAGCTGTTTTTT. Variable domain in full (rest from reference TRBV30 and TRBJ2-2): SQTIHQWPATLVQPVGSPLSLECTVEGTSNPNLYWYRQAAGRGLQLLFYSVGIGQISSEVPQNLSASRPQDRQFILSSKKLLLSDSGFYLCAWSVIGDFHTGELFFGEGSRLTVL.

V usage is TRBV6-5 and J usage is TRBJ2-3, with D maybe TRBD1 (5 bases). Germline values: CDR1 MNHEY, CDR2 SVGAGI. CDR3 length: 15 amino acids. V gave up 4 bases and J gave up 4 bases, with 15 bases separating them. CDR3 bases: TGTGCCAGCAGTTTTAGATCAGGGATCGCAGATACGCAGTATTTT. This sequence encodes CASSFRSGIADTQYF.

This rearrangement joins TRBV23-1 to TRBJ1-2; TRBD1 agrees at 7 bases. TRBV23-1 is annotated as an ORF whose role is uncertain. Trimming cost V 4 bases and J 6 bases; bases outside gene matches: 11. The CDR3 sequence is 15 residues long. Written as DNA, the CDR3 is TGCGCCAGCAGTCGGTCGGGACAGCTTCTCCATGGCTACACCTTC. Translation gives CASSRSGQLLHGYTF.

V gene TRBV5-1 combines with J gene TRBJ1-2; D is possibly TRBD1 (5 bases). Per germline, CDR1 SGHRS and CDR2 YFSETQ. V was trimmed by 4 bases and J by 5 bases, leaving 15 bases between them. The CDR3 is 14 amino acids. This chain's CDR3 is CASSPKITGYGYTF. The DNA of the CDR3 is TGCGCCAGCAGCCCTAAAATAACAGGTTATGGCTACACCTTC.

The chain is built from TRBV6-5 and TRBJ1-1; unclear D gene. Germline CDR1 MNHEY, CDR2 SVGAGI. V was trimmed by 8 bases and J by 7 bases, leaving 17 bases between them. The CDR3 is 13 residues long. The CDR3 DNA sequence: TGTGCCAGCGCACAGACGAGGGATGGTGAAGCTTTCTTT. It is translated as CASAQTRDGEAFF.

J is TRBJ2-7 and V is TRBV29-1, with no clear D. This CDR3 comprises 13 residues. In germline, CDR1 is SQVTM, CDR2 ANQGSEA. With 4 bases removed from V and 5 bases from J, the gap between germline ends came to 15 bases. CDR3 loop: CSVGSLTQHEQYF. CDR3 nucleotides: TGCAGCGTTGGATCTCTCACTCAACACGAGCAGTACTTC.

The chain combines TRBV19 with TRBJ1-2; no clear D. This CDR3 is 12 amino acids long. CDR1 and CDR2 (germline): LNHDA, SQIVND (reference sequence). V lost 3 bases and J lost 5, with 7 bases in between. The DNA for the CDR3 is TGTGCCAGTAGTATCGAGGCTTATGGCTACACCTTC. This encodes CASSIEAYGYTF. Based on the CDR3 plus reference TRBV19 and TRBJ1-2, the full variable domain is DGGITQSPKYLFRKEGQNVTLSCEQNLNHDAMYWYRQDPGQGLRLIYYSQIVNDFQKGDIAEGYSVSREKKESFPLTVTSAQKNPTAFYLCASSIEAYGYTFGSGTRLTVV.

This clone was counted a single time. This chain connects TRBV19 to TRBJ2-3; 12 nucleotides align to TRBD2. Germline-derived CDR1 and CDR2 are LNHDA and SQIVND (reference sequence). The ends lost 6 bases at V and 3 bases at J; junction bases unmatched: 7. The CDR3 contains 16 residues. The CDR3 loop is CASRRLAGGPTDTQYF. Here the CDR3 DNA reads TGTGCCAGTAGGAGGCTAGCGGGGGGGCCAACAGATACGCAGTATTTT.

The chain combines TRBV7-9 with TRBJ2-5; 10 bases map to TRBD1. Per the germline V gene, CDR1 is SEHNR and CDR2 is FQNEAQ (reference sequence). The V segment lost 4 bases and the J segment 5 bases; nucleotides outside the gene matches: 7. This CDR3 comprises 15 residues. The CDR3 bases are TGTGCCAGCAGCTCAGGGACAGGGGCGTTTGAGACCCAGTACTTC. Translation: CASSSGTGAFETQYF.

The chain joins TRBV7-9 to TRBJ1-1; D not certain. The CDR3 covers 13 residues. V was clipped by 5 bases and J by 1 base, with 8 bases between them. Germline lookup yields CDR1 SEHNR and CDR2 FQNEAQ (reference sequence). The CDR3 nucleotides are TGTGCCAGCAGCGGCCCCGCGAACACTGAAGCTTTCTTT. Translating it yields CASSGPANTEAFF.

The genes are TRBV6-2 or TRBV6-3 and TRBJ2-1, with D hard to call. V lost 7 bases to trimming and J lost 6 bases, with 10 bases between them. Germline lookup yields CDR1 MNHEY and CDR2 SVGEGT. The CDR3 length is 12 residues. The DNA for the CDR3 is TGTGCCAGCACCCCCCCTACCAATGAGCAGTTCTTC. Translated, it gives CASTPPTNEQFF.

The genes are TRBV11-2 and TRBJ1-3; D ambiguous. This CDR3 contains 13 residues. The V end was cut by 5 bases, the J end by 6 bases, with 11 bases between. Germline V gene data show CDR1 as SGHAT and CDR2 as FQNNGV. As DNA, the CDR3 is TGTGCCAGCAGCCTCGGACTGATAAACACCATATATTTT. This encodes CASSLGLINTIYF.

The CDR3 is CASSESPLRGLYF. CDR3 bases: TGTGCCAGCAGTGAGTCCCCCCTGCGGGGTCTGTATTTT. The chain has TRBV6-1 and TRBJ2-3; possibly TRBD2 for D (6 bases). Germline V gene sequence: CDR1 MNHNS, CDR2 SASEGT. The V and J ends lost 3 bases and 14 bases respectively, with 18 bases between them. The CDR3 length is 13 residues.

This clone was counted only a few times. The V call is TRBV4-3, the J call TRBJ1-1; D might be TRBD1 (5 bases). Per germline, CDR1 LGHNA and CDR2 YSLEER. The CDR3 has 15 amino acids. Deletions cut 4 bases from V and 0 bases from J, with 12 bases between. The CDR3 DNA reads TGCGCCAGCAGCCCGACAGACAGACTGAACACTGAAGCTTTCTTT. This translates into CASSPTDRLNTEAFF.